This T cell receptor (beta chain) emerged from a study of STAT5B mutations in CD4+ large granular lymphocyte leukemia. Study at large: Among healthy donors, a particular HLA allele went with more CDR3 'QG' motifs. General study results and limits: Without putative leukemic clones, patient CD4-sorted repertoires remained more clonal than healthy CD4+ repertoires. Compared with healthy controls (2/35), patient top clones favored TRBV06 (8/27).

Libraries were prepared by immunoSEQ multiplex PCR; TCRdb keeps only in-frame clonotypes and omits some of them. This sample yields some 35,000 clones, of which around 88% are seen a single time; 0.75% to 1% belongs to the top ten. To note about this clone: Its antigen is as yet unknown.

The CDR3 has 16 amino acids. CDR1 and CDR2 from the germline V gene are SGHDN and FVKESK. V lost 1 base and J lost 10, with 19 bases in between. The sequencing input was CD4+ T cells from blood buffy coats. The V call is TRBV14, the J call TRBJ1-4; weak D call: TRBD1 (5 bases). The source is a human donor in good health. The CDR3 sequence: CASSQAQVMRGRKLFF. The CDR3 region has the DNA TGTGCCAGCAGCCAAGCTCAGGTTATGAGGGGAAGAAAACTGTTTTTT.